These 28 T cell receptor beta chains were sequenced from one sample in a study of T cell responses to AZD1222 COVID-19 vaccine. The protocol was immunoSEQ multiplex PCR, while the TCRdb copy is restricted to in-frame clones and leaves out a portion. The table has 90,000 to 120,000 clones, 75% to 95% seen once. This specimen consisted of peripheral blood, obtained 28 days after the second AZD1222 dose. These receptors were taken from an adult who received the AZD1222 COVID-19 vaccine.

The chain uses TRBV11-3 and TRBJ1-1; TRBD1 might be the D (6 bases). The CDR3 is made up of 14 amino acids. CDR1 is SGHNT and CDR2 is YENEEA in the germline V gene. V was shortened by 1 base and J by 5 bases, with 11 bases between the two germline ends. CDR3 in amino acids: CASSLGNRDTEAFF. CDR3 nucleotide sequence: TGTGCCAGCAGCTTAGGCAACAGGGATACTGAAGCTTTCTTT.

The rearrangement joins TRBV27 to TRBJ2-7; tentatively, D is TRBD1 (6 bases). The CDR3 runs 14 residues. Trimming removed 4 bases from V and 2 bases from J, with 12 bases in between. Germline V gene lookup returns CDR1 MNHEY and CDR2 SMNVEV (reference sequence). CDR3 amino acids: CASSSGTFAYEQYF. CDR3 nucleotides: TGTGCCAGCAGTTCCGGGACATTTGCCTACGAGCAGTACTTC.

This chain connects TRBV29-1 to TRBJ2-7; D remains ambiguous. This CDR3 region has 13 residues. CDR1 and CDR2 from the germline V gene are SQVTM and ANQGSEA. The ends were cut back, 6 bases at V and 2 bases at J, with 14 bases in the middle. The CDR3 loop reads CSVVDPTTYEQYF. CDR3 nucleotide sequence: TGCAGCGTCGTGGACCCAACTACCTACGAGCAGTACTTC.

V usage is TRBV19 and J usage is TRBJ2-1, with D possibly being TRBD2 (5 bases). The germline V and J ends were trimmed by 4 bases and 10 bases, with 5 bases remaining between them. Germline CDR1 reads LNHDA; CDR2 reads SQIVND (reference sequence). The CDR3 totals 10 residues. The DNA for the CDR3 is TGTGCCAGTAGTAGCGGGGAGCAGTTCTTC. Protein sequence: CASSSGEQFF.

The chain joins TRBV5-4 to TRBJ2-7; D is unresolved. V was shortened by 4 bases and J by 5 bases, with 16 bases between the two germline ends. The CDR3 covers 14 residues. CDR1 SGHNT and CDR2 YYREEE come from the germline V gene (reference sequence). CDR3: CASSPWKGIDEQYF. The CDR3 coding sequence is TGTGCCAGCAGCCCATGGAAGGGAATCGACGAGCAGTACTTC.

The chain uses TRBV6-5 and TRBJ1-1; D gene uncertain. Germline values: CDR1 MNHEY, CDR2 SVGAGI. The V gene lost 0 bases and the J gene lost 0 bases, with 11 bases spanning the gap. The CDR3 loop spans 16 amino acids. The CDR3 here is CASSYSTGSMNTEAFF. As DNA, the CDR3 is TGTGCCAGCAGTTACTCGACGGGCAGCATGAACACTGAAGCTTTCTTT.

V is TRBV11-2 and J is TRBJ1-2, with TRBD1 identical over 8 bases. V shed 3 bases and J 3 bases; nucleotides not matched to a gene: 3. The CDR3 length is 14 residues. Germline V gives CDR1 SGHAT, CDR2 FQNNGV. CDR3 residues: CASSLTGAHYGYTF. Written as DNA, the CDR3 is TGTGCCAGCAGCTTGACAGGGGCCCACTATGGCTACACCTTC.

The V gene is TRBV7-8, the J gene TRBJ1-1; possible D gene TRBD1, 6 bases. Germline CDR1 reads SGHVS; CDR2 reads FQNEAQ. This CDR3 spans 17 amino acids. V gave up 4 bases and J gave up 1 base, with 19 bases separating them. CDR3 residues: CASSSSSLRGGNTEAFF. CDR3 DNA: TGTGCCAGCAGCTCCTCTTCCCTCAGGGGTGGGAACACTGAAGCTTTCTTT. The full variable domain, completed using reference TRBV7-8 and TRBJ1-1, is GAGVSQSPRYKVAKRGQDVALRCDPISGHVSLFWYQQALGQGPEFLTYFQNEAQLDKSGLPSDRFFAERPEGSVSTLKIQRTQQEDSAVYLCASSSSSLRGGNTEAFFGQGTRLTVV.

V gene TRBV3-1 (or the pseudogene TRBV3-2) combines with J gene TRBJ2-5; no definite D call. The CDR3 loop spans 12 amino acids. The V gene lost 4 bases and the J gene lost 7 bases, with 10 bases spanning the gap. Germline V gene data show CDR1 as LGHDT and CDR2 as YNNKEL (reference sequence). The CDR3 region has the DNA TGTGCCAGCAGCCCGTATTTTGGGACCCAGTACTTC. Its protein product is CASSPYFGTQYF.

The gene calls are TRBV27 and TRBJ1-2; maybe TRBD1 (6 bases). V was cut by 3 bases and J by 7 bases, with 18 bases left in between. CDR3 length: 15 residues. Germline CDR1 reads MNHEY; CDR2 reads SMNVEV (reference sequence). The CDR3 is CASSLQGTSILGYTF. CDR3 DNA sequence: TGTGCCAGCAGTTTGCAAGGGACATCCATCCTTGGCTACACCTTC.

CDR3 region: CASSSTGFGNTIYF. The CDR3 DNA reads TGTGCCAGCAGCTCTACAGGGTTCGGAAACACCATATATTTT. V usage is TRBV5-6 and J usage is TRBJ1-3; tentative D call: TRBD1 (6 bases). Germline V gene data show CDR1 as SGHDT and CDR2 as YYEEEE. V lost 3 bases to trimming and J lost 4 bases, with 11 bases between them. This CDR3 region has 14 residues.

The chain is built from TRBV5-1 and TRBJ1-4; the match to TRBD1 covers 7 bases. The CDR3 contains 14 residues. CDR1 and CDR2 (germline): SGHRS, YFSETQ. V lost 2 bases and J lost 3; bases outside the gene matches: 1. In nucleotides, the CDR3 is TGCGCCAGCAGCTTTGGACAGGCTAATGAAAAACTGTTTTTT. Translating it yields CASSFGQANEKLFF.

The chain employs TRBV7-2 and TRBJ1-1; D gene unclear. The V and J ends lost 4 bases and 7 bases respectively, with 13 bases between them. The CDR3 extends over 13 amino acids. Looked up from germline, CDR1 is SGHTA and CDR2 is FQGNSA. CDR3 loop: CASSYSPGIEAFF. The CDR3 DNA reads TGTGCCAGCAGCTACTCCCCGGGCATTGAAGCTTTCTTT.

The chain employs TRBV5-4 and TRBJ2-5; unclear D gene. The CDR3 runs to 12 residues. V lost 4 bases, J lost 10 bases, and 14 bases lay in between. From germline, CDR1 is SGHNT and CDR2 YYREEE (reference sequence). The CDR3 protein is CASSRPPGVQYF. The CDR3 nucleotides read TGTGCCAGCAGCAGACCACCTGGGGTCCAGTACTTC.

V usage is TRBV20-1 and J usage is TRBJ2-3; 7 bases fit TRBD2. CDR1 and CDR2 (germline): DFQATT, SNEGSKA (reference sequence). V trimming: 3 bases; J trimming: 4 bases; junction bases outside the gene matches: 10. This CDR3 is 15 amino acids long. Written as DNA, the CDR3 is TGCAGTGCTAGTCTCACAGGACTAGTCTCAGATACGCAGTATTTT. It encodes CSASLTGLVSDTQYF.

CDR3 DNA: TGTGCCACCAGCAGAGATCGCAAGCTAGCGGGAGGAGACTACGAGCAGTACTTC. Its protein product is CATSRDRKLAGGDYEQYF. This chain connects TRBV15 to TRBJ2-7, with 11 nucleotides matching TRBD2. Unmatched junction bases numbered 10, after V lost 0 bases and J lost 3 bases. CDR3 length equals 18 residues. Germline V gene sequence: CDR1 LNHNV, CDR2 YYDKDF (reference sequence).

The chain carries TRBV27 and TRBJ1-5; a weak D match, TRBD1 (6 bases). This CDR3 spans 13 amino acids. Germline values: CDR1 MNHEY, CDR2 SMNVEV (reference sequence). Trimming took off 2 bases at V and 5 bases at J, with 7 bases between the two ends. Here the CDR3 DNA reads TGTGCCAGCAGTTTAAAGGGGGATCAGCCCCAGCATTTT. It encodes CASSLKGDQPQHF.

The chain couples TRBV30 to TRBJ2-7; D is uncertain. The germline gives CDR1 GTSNPN, CDR2 SVGIG (reference sequence). V gave up 3 bases and J gave up 4 bases, with 13 bases separating them. The CDR3 has 13 amino acids. CDR3 loop: CAWSSWMGYEQYF. The CDR3 nucleotides read TGTGCCTGGAGCTCGTGGATGGGATACGAGCAGTACTTC.

The V gene is TRBV3-1 (or the pseudogene TRBV3-2), the J gene TRBJ2-2; 7 nucleotides match TRBD2. This CDR3 comprises 18 residues. Germline values: CDR1 LGHDT, CDR2 YNNKEL (reference sequence). With 3 bases clipped from V and 4 bases from J, the junction kept 14 bases outside the gene matches. DNA for the CDR3: TGTGCCAGCAGCCACCTCCCGGGGGGTGACCGCCTCACCGGGGAGCTGTTTTTT. This translates into CASSHLPGGDRLTGELFF.

The chain joins TRBV10-2 to TRBJ2-7; 11 nucleotides line up with TRBD2. Germline values: CDR1 WSHSY, CDR2 SAAADI. V lost 5 bases to trimming and J lost 7 bases; unmatched junction nucleotides: 10. There are 15 residues in the CDR3. CDR3 amino acids: CASSTGTSGAREQYF. The CDR3 nucleotides read TGCGCCAGCAGTACCGGGACTAGCGGAGCCCGGGAGCAGTACTTC.

The genes are TRBV7-9 and TRBJ1-3; 9 bases map to TRBD1. The germline CDR1 and CDR2 sequences are SEHNR and FQNEAQ (reference sequence). The CDR3 is made up of 17 amino acids. J was trimmed by 0 bases and V by 3 bases; bases with no gene match: 6. The CDR3 region is CASSFPTGGFSGNTIYF. CDR3 DNA: TGTGCCAGCAGCTTTCCGACAGGGGGTTTCTCTGGAAACACCATATATTTT.

Regarding this clone: No DNA is shown, since the ends of the CDR3 on it are uncertain; the CDR3 is the one TCRdb lists. The gene calls are TRBV21-1 and TRBJ1-6; the D call in the table, TRBD1, was not verified against the DNA. TRBV21-1 has pseudogene status. The length of the CDR3 is 20 amino acids, counting both ends. This chain's CDR3 is CASSKGGVGQGATQGSPLHF.

The rearrangement uses TRBV24-1 and TRBJ1-2; D might be TRBD1 (6 bases). The CDR3 is made up of 14 amino acids. Deletions cut 3 bases from V and 2 bases from J, with 9 bases between. Germline assignment: CDR1 KGHDR and CDR2 SFDVKD. CDR3 region: CATSDTGQNYGYTF. In DNA, the CDR3 is TGTGCCACCAGTGATACAGGACAGAACTATGGCTACACCTTC.

This sequence joins TRBV5-6 and TRBJ2-7; 7 nucleotides line up with TRBD2. After removal of 4 bases from V and 4 bases from J, the junction contained 5 bases not matched to a gene. This CDR3 has 13 residues. The germline CDR1 and CDR2 sequences are SGHDT and YYEEEE. DNA for the CDR3: TGTGCCAGCAGCCTGGGGAGGGCTTACGAGCAGTACTTC. Residues: CASSLGRAYEQYF.

The chain uses TRBV13 and TRBJ1-2; 7 nucleotides align to TRBD1. The CDR3 spans 14 residues. V shed 3 bases and J 3 bases; nucleotides not matched to a gene: 4. Germline values: CDR1 PRHDT, CDR2 FYEKMQ (reference sequence). The CDR3, as DNA: TGTGCCAGCAGCTTCGACAGGGAAGACTATGGCTACACCTTC. It codes for CASSFDREDYGYTF.

This chain links TRBV28 with TRBJ2-2; the match to TRBD1 covers 7 bases. Losses at the gene ends were 2 bases for V and 0 bases for J; bases not matched to a gene: 3. The CDR3 totals 16 residues. Germline CDR1 is MDHEN and CDR2 is SYDVKM. The CDR3 coding sequence is TGTGCCAGCAGTTTACCCGACAGGGCGAACACCGGGGAGCTGTTTTTT. Its protein product is CASSLPDRANTGELFF.

V is TRBV30 and J is TRBJ1-5, with TRBD1 matching over 10 bases. The germline CDR1 and CDR2 sequences are GTSNPN and SVGIG (reference sequence). This CDR3 region has 13 residues. This CDR3 is CARDRGSNQPQHF. Written as DNA, the CDR3 is TGTGCTCGGGACAGGGGTAGCAATCAGCCCCAGCATTTT.

The V gene is TRBV15, the J gene TRBJ2-7; 8 nucleotides line up with TRBD1. The CDR3 is made up of 18 amino acids. Germline assignment: CDR1 LNHNV and CDR2 YYDKDF (reference sequence). V dropped 1 base and J dropped 3; count of bases not matched to a gene: 14. The DNA of the CDR3 is TGTGCCACCAGCAGAGGACAGGGGACACGGTTATCAGGCTACGAGCAGTACTTC. Its translation: CATSRGQGTRLSGYEQYF.